This TCR beta chain was sequenced for a study of response to subunit inactivated influenza vaccine. Study-wide results and caveats: There was a suggestion from the authors that each seasonal influenza vaccination recruits few new T cells.

TCRdb used MiXCR to reprocess the RT-PCR reads, holding one entry per CDR3 protein. The data show hundreds of thousands of distinct CDR3 sequences, with 14% seen just once and 7.5% to 8% held by the top ten. This CDR3 is built from 15 residues. V shed 6 bases and J shed 6 bases, with 20 bases lying between them. The germline V gene has CDR1 SNHLY and CDR2 FYNNEI. About this clonotype: Its target is unknown.

The source was PBMCs from blood, collected approximately 15 days before vaccination. The receptor's source is a man aged 45 to 65 who received an inactivated influenza vaccine. The V call is TRBV2, the J call TRBJ1-1; D is perhaps TRBD1 (6 bases). The DNA for the CDR3 is TGTGCCAGCAGCCCCAGACAGGCCGGAGGCGCTGAAGCTTTCTTT. It specifies CASSPRQAGGAEAFF.